These T cell receptor beta chains were read from a single sample in a study of cytomegalovirus exposure and HLA in healthy donors. Method: immunoSEQ multiplex PCR; TCRdb's copy keeps in-frame clones and lacks some. This sample yields roughly 180,000 clones, of which 80% are seen a single time; roughly 4.7% belongs to the top ten. Sequencing was done on a sample of PBMCs. The receptors here all came from a woman in her forties or fifties in good health and CMV-seropositive. Each CDR3 is given with its conserved first and last residue. Each record gives: CDR3 length, J gene, clone size, D gene, V gene, CDR3 protein, CDR3 DNA. A D gene is named only where the DNA matches it firmly. Size tells how often a clone was seen (once, few, many) or the class of an expanded clone, and some rows leave it out.

14 TRBJ1-2 - TRBD1 TRBV5-1 CASSPNLTGAAYTF TGCGCCAGCAGCCCAAACCTGACAGGGGCCGCCTACACCTTC
14 TRBJ2-3 - TRBD2 TRBV7-3 CASSMGLAGDTQYF TGTGCCAGCAGCATGGGACTAGCGGGAGATACGCAGTATTTT
16 TRBJ2-2 - - TRBV7-3 CASSSAVKRDTGELFF TGTGCCAGCAGCTCCGCGGTTAAGCGGGACACCGGGGAGCTGTTTTTT
17 TRBJ1-1 - - TRBV7-3 CASSLFPLAGVNTEAFF TGTGCCAGCAGCTTATTCCCTCTGGCAGGGGTGAACACTGAAGCTTTCTTT
14 TRBJ1-2 once - TRBV27 CASSPQDSRYGYTF TGTGCCAGCAGTCCCCAGGACAGTCGGTATGGCTACACCTTC
14 TRBJ1-4 - - TRBV11-2 CASSFGSLNEKLFF TGTGCCAGCAGCTTTGGCAGTCTTAATGAAAAACTGTTTTTT
12 TRBJ2-4 - - TRBV19 CASSIVRNIQYF TGTGCCAGTAGTATAGTGAGAAACATTCAGTACTTC
15 TRBJ2-7 - TRBD2 TRBV10-2 CASRELAGGTYEQYF TGCGCCAGCAGAGAACTAGCGGGGGGTACCTACGAGCAGTACTTC
15 TRBJ2-7 - TRBD1 TRBV6-5 CASSYSGTGSYEQYF TGTGCCAGCAGTTACTCCGGGACAGGTTCCTACGAGCAGTACTTC
14 TRBJ2-1 - - TRBV6-5 CASSYSDNDNEQFF TGTGCCAGCAGTTACTCGGACAACGACAATGAGCAGTTCTTC
15 TRBJ1-6 - TRBD1 TRBV5-4 CASSPWTGGDSPLHF TGTGCCAGCAGCCCATGGACAGGGGGCGACTCACCCCTCCACTTT
16 TRBJ2-7 - TRBD2 TRBV27 CASSAPRLAGPYEQYF TGTGCCAGCAGTGCCCCTCGACTAGCGGGACCCTACGAGCAGTACTTC
16 TRBJ2-3 - - TRBV5-1 CASTNWERIRGDTQYF TGCGCCAGCACTAATTGGGAGAGAATTCGTGGAGATACGCAGTATTTT
15 TRBJ2-1 - - TRBV19 CASKGGVVSYNEQFF TGTGCCAGTAAGGGCGGGGTAGTCTCCTACAATGAGCAGTTCTTC
13 TRBJ2-3 - TRBD1 TRBV11-3 CASSDRGTDTQYF TGTGCCAGCAGCGACAGGGGCACAGATACGCAGTATTTT
14 TRBJ2-2 - TRBD1 TRBV5-1 CASSPGGASGELFF TGCGCCAGCAGCCCAGGGGGCGCGTCGGGGGAGCTGTTTTTT
16 TRBJ2-1 - TRBD1 TRBV7-9 CASSLVTGVDYNEQFF TGTGCCAGCAGCTTAGTAACAGGGGTCGACTATAATGAGCAGTTCTTC
15 TRBJ2-1 - - TRBV6-1 CASRSMGNRWDEQFF TGTGCCAGCAGGTCGATGGGGAACAGGTGGGATGAGCAGTTCTTC
14 TRBJ2-3 - - TRBV7-2 CASSLVHEVNTQYF TGTGCCAGCAGCTTAGTTCATGAGGTTAATACGCAGTATTTT
15 TRBJ1-1 - - TRBV5-1 CASTISSGGHTEAFF TGCGCCAGCACCATCAGTTCGGGGGGGCACACTGAAGCTTTCTTT
14 TRBJ1-1 - - TRBV30 CACQQGQVNTEAFF TGTGCCTGCCAACAGGGACAAGTGAACACTGAAGCTTTCTTT
15 TRBJ2-2 once - TRBV18 CASSPSQGTTGELFF TGTGCCAGCTCACCCTCACAGGGGACTACCGGGGAGCTGTTTTTT
13 TRBJ1-5 - - TRBV28 CASRNRGVQPQHF TGTGCCAGCAGAAACCGCGGGGTTCAGCCCCAGCATTTT
17 TRBJ1-3 - - TRBV28 CASSPPRGRGTGNTIYF TGTGCCAGCAGTCCCCCGAGGGGCAGGGGCACCGGAAACACCATATATTTT
14 TRBJ2-7 - - TRBV28 CASSYTGSSYEQYF TGTGCCAGCAGTTATACAGGGAGCTCCTACGAGCAGTACTTC
13 TRBJ1-1 - - TRBV9 CASSVDPSTEAFF TGTGCCAGCAGCGTAGACCCCAGTACTGAAGCTTTCTTT
13 TRBJ2-2 - - TRBV18 CASSLRGHWELFF TGTGCCAGCTCACTCAGAGGACATTGGGAGCTGTTTTTT
12 TRBJ1-5 few - TRBV5-4 CASSSAGQPQHF TGTGCCAGCAGCTCCGCCGGTCAGCCCCAGCATTTT
13 TRBJ1-2 - TRBD1 TRBV10-3 CATSVTGYYGYTF TGTGCCACCAGTGTGACAGGGTACTATGGCTACACCTTC
13 TRBJ2-2 - - TRBV5-1 CASSTSNTGELFF TGCGCCAGCAGCACATCGAACACCGGGGAGCTGTTTTTT
17 TRBJ1-5 - - TRBV28 CASKWDTGTHSNQPQHF TGTGCCAGCAAATGGGACACTGGAACCCATAGCAATCAGCCCCAGCATTTT
15 TRBJ1-1 - - TRBV14 CASSQAGWGDTEAFF TGTGCCAGCAGCCAAGCGGGGTGGGGAGACACTGAAGCTTTCTTT
13 TRBJ2-3 - TRBD1 TRBV19 CASGQGGSDTQYF TGTGCCAGTGGACAGGGTGGGTCAGATACGCAGTATTTT
17 TRBJ1-4 few - TRBV4-1 CASSQGGMKSTNEKLFF TGCGCCAGCAGCCAAGGAGGTATGAAGTCAACTAATGAAAAACTGTTTTTT
21 TRBJ2-1 - - TRBV23-1 CASSQSDEGASRGADTDEQFF TGCGCCAGCAGTCAATCGGATGAGGGGGCCTCGCGGGGGGCCGATACCGATGAGCAGTTCTTC
16 TRBJ2-5 - TRBD2 TRBV19 CASSWVGTSGRETQYF TGTGCCAGTAGTTGGGTTGGGACTAGCGGGAGAGAGACCCAGTACTTC
15 TRBJ1-3 - - TRBV6-1 CASSESEWSGNTIYF TGTGCCAGCAGTGAATCCGAGTGGTCGGGAAACACCATATATTTT
14 TRBJ1-1 - TRBD1 TRBV7-9 CASSLGQGLTEAFF TGTGCCAGCAGCTTAGGACAGGGATTGACTGAAGCTTTCTTT
13 TRBJ1-6 - - TRBV18 CASSPGEVSPLHF TGTGCCAGCTCCCCCGGGGAAGTTTCACCCCTCCACTTT
14 TRBJ2-1 - - TRBV19 CASSIDRKGHEQFF TGTGCCAGTAGTATAGATCGAAAGGGGCATGAGCAGTTCTTC
18 TRBJ1-2 - TRBD1 TRBV4-1 CASSQVGTQGANNYGYTF TGCGCCAGCAGCCAAGTTGGGACACAGGGGGCGAATAACTATGGCTACACCTTC
15 TRBJ1-2 once - TRBV30 CAWNRFGVPNYGYTF TGTGCCTGGAATCGTTTCGGAGTTCCTAACTATGGCTACACCTTC